This T cell receptor (beta chain) is from a study of blood T cell repertoires in COVID-19 (dated by TCRdb to the early 2020s). Context from the whole study: Collaborator samples came from the United States, Italy and Spain and covered acute and convalescent phases of COVID-19. Where available, HLA class I and class II types were obtained from metadata supplied by the sample provider rather than from assay-based typing. Deeply sampled blood TCRbeta repertoires from subjects exposed to, actively infected with, or recovered from COVID-19 were included in the dataset. The material from the prospective study consisted of cDNA or gDNA derived from T cells, B-cell-depleted T cells, or PBMCs. The repertoires were released in a freely available public database intended as a resource for research on the immune response to SARS-CoV-2. Samples were obtained from the ongoing ImmuneRACE study (first 160 participants) and from 950 to 1,500 subjects provided by 6 global collaborators. A de-identified subject ID, COVID-19 status, age in years and sex were almost always included in the sample metadata.

TCRbeta CDR3 regions were amplified from genomic DNA by means of the immunoSEQ Assay, a bias-controlled multiplex PCR. In the paper's pipeline: Within the assay, amplification of reference gene primers was used to estimate how many nucleated cells each sample contained. To quantify the absolute abundance of each unique TCRbeta CDR3 rearrangement, sequence reads were collapsed and filtered. Productive Simpson clonality was computed per sample as the square root of Simpson's diversity index over productive rearrangements. Sourced from immuneACCESS, this table was stored by TCRdb with only in-frame sequences that have V and J called. A share of the clones is absent; for the studies checked, an unresolved V gene accounts for under half, and the remainder has no known explanation. V, J and clone size reflect that table, while D and trimming were determined from the DNA. Here the sample has approximately 140,000 clones; about 83% occur a single time. The ten most abundant clones make up about 4.3% of the sample.

Overall study results and their limits: The amount of clinical and demographic metadata varied by source and participant and was provided uncurated.

To note about this clone: The antigen it recognizes is unknown. The record has no base qualities; no much larger clone is one base away.

Trimming leaves V shorter by 4 bases and J shorter by 7 bases, with the junction holding 11 bases beyond the gene matches. CDR1 is given as SGHDT and CDR2 as YYEEEE, both from the germline V gene. Taken from cysteine to phenylalanine, the CDR3 has 15 residues. The kept DNA is CDR3 alone, 45 bases in frame from the first base. Each collaborating institution followed its own protocols to collect whole blood in K2EDTA tubes. For TCRbeta analysis, collaborators shipped samples in one of three forms: frozen whole blood, isolated PBMCs, or DNA extracted from either of those sample types. Specimen: peripheral blood. The chain joins TRBV5-6 to TRBJ1-5; 7 nucleotides in the junction match TRBD1. This TCR was sampled from a woman aged 40 to 50 with acute or convalescent COVID-19. The bases read TGTGCCAGCAGCGTGCTGGACAGGTTTGAACAGCCCCAGCATTTT. This gives the protein CASSVLDRFEQPQHF.